The 21 T cell receptor beta chains given below trace back to one sample, sequenced in a study of CD8+ T cells in alopecia areata. TCR sequencing used cDNA made by reverse transcription of extracted RNA. Profiled with immunoSEQ multiplex PCR; TCRdb holds only in-frame clones, not every one. This sample yields 150,000 or so clones, of which 55% to 65% are seen a single time; approximately 4.8% belongs to the top ten. The sample taken for sequencing was CD4+ T cells sorted from blood. Receptor source: a human donor in good health.

The chain carries TRBV30 and TRBJ2-2; the D gene is possibly TRBD2 (6 bases). Germline CDR1 is GTSNPN and CDR2 is SVGIG (reference sequence). The CDR3 loop spans 13 amino acids. V was cut by 8 bases and J by 3 bases, with 13 bases left in between. The CDR3 spells CAQPRRDTGELFF. The CDR3, as DNA: TGTGCCCAACCCCGGAGGGACACCGGGGAGCTGTTTTTT.

V gene TRBV30 combines with J gene TRBJ1-4, with D possibly TRBD1 on 6 matching bases. The CDR3 covers 12 residues. V shed 2 bases and J shed 8 bases, with 9 bases lying between them. Germline V lookup: CDR1 GTSNPN, CDR2 SVGIG (reference sequence). The CDR3 DNA reads TGTGCCTGGAGTAACAGGGCCGAAAAACTGTTTTTT. Its protein is CAWSNRAEKLFF.

The V call is TRBV5-1, the J call TRBJ2-5; the match to TRBD2 covers 7 bases. Germline CDR1 is SGHRS and CDR2 is YFSETQ. Trimming took 1 base from V and 1 from J; bases not matched to a gene: 7. The CDR3 sequence is 16 residues long. Here the CDR3 DNA reads TGCGCCAGCAGCTTGCGATTAGCGGGCATCCAAGAGACCCAGTACTTC. This sequence encodes CASSLRLAGIQETQYF.

V usage is TRBV5-5 and J usage is TRBJ2-1; D is uncertain. The CDR3 has 15 amino acids. Per germline, CDR1 SGHKS and CDR2 YYEKEE (reference sequence). V lost 6 bases and J 0 bases, leaving 13 bases between the germline ends. CDR3 sequence: CASTRSSNSYNEQFF. CDR3 sequence (DNA): TGTGCCAGCACCCGCAGCAGTAACTCCTACAATGAGCAGTTCTTC.

The rearrangement joins TRBV27 to TRBJ2-6; 8 bases are shared with TRBD2. CDR1 and CDR2 from the germline V gene are MNHEY and SMNVEV (reference sequence). The CDR3 has 17 amino acids. Losses at the gene ends were 4 bases for V and 0 bases for J; bases not matched to a gene: 5. The CDR3 protein is CASSSGGGTSGANVLTF. The CDR3 bases are TGTGCCAGCAGTTCCGGGGGGGGAACCTCTGGGGCCAACGTCCTGACTTTC.

The gene calls are TRBV28 and TRBJ1-2; no reliable D call. V lost 6 bases, J lost 8 bases, and 13 bases lay in between. Germline assignment: CDR1 MDHEN and CDR2 SYDVKM. CDR3 length: 12 amino acids. CDR3 coding DNA: TGTGCCAGCAGGTCAGGTGCAAGGGGCTACACCTTC. Protein: CASRSGARGYTF.

The chain joins TRBV20-1 to TRBJ2-7; no reliable D call. The CDR3 is made up of 11 amino acids. The germline V gene has CDR1 DFQATT and CDR2 SNEGSKA (reference sequence). Here the CDR3 DNA reads TGCAGCGCCGAGGCCATTTACGAGCAGTACTTC. Protein: CSAEAIYEQYF.

V and J are TRBV30 and TRBJ2-1; 11 nucleotides agree with TRBD2. This CDR3 is built from 17 residues. Germline CDR1 and CDR2: GTSNPN and SVGIG (reference sequence). J lost 7 bases, V lost 2 bases, and 13 bases had no gene match. The CDR3 sequence is CAWSHAVLAGAGNEQFF. The CDR3 DNA follows: TGTGCCTGGAGTCACGCCGTACTAGCGGGAGCTGGAAATGAGCAGTTCTTC. The complete variable domain, with remaining parts taken from reference TRBV30 and TRBJ2-1, reads SQTIHQWPATLVQPVGSPLSLECTVEGTSNPNLYWYRQAAGRGLQLLFYSVGIGQISSEVPQNLSASRPQDRQFILSSKKLLLSDSGFYLCAWSHAVLAGAGNEQFFGPGTRLTVL.

The chain has TRBV29-1 and TRBJ2-3, with D possibly TRBD2 on 6 matching bases. CDR1 is SQVTM and CDR2 is ANQGSEA in the germline V gene. V shed 0 bases and J shed 7 bases, with 11 bases lying between them. The CDR3 runs 13 residues. Written as DNA, the CDR3 is TGCAGCGTTGAAGATCTGGGGGGTCATACGCAGTATTTT. It specifies CSVEDLGGHTQYF.

The genes are TRBV30 and TRBJ2-1; D gene ambiguous. Germline assignment: CDR1 GTSNPN and CDR2 SVGIG (reference sequence). The CDR3 is 11 residues long. Trimming removed 5 bases at V and 6 bases at J, with 8 bases between. CDR3 protein: CAWARSNEQFF. For the CDR3, the DNA is TGTGCCTGGGCTCGGTCCAATGAGCAGTTCTTC.

The chain joins TRBV10-2 to TRBJ1-2; D is undetermined. V lost 10 bases and J 8 bases, leaving 11 bases between the germline ends. Per germline, CDR1 WSHSY and CDR2 SAAADI. The CDR3 has 10 amino acids. The CDR3 DNA is TGCGCCACGGACGGCGGCGGCTACACCTTC. It yields the protein CATDGGGYTF.

As concerns this clone: In the same sample, other DNA sequences code for this CDR3. The V gene is TRBV29-1, the J gene TRBJ1-2; possible D gene TRBD1, 5 bases. V dropped 6 bases and J dropped 1 base, with 9 bases sitting between them. This CDR3 spans 12 amino acids. CDR1 and CDR2 from the germline V gene are SQVTM and ANQGSEA. The CDR3 bases are TGCAGCGTAGTTGGGGGTAACTATGGCTACACCTTC. It is translated as CSVVGGNYGYTF.

Only a few counts were recorded for this clone. In nucleotides, the CDR3 is TGCAGCGTTGAGCCCCAAGGACAGGGAGAGACCCAGTACTTC. The encoded protein is CSVEPQGQGETQYF. The rearrangement joins TRBV29-1 to TRBJ2-5; 8 bases map to TRBD1. Looked up from germline, CDR1 is SQVTM and CDR2 is ANQGSEA. J lost 4 bases, V lost 3 bases, and 7 bases had no gene match. CDR3 length: 14 residues.

The gene calls are TRBV5-1 and TRBJ2-6; D not resolved. Per the germline V gene, CDR1 is SGHRS and CDR2 is YFSETQ. V was shortened by 4 bases and J by 0 bases, with 8 bases between the two germline ends. This CDR3 is 15 amino acids long. The chain's CDR3 is CASSLGSSGANVLTF. As DNA, the CDR3 is TGCGCCAGCAGCCTTGGATCCTCTGGGGCCAACGTCCTGACTTTC.

The CDR3 DNA follows: TGTGCCAGCAGCGTCCAGAGCAGGACCGGGGAGCTGTTTTTT. It specifies CASSVQSRTGELFF. The chain carries TRBV9 and TRBJ2-2; D is uncertain. CDR3 length equals 14 residues. Germline V gene lookup returns CDR1 SGDLS and CDR2 YYNGEE. V was pared by 2 bases and J by 5 bases, with 10 bases between. Using reference TRBV9 and TRBJ2-2 for the parts outside the CDR3, the full variable domain is DSGVTQTPKHLITATGQRVTLRCSPRSGDLSVYWYQQSLDQGLQFLIQYYNGEERAKGNILERFSAQQFPDLHSELNLSSLELGDSALYFCASSVQSRTGELFFGEGSRLTVL.

Only a few counts were recorded for this clone. The rearrangement uses TRBV10-3 and TRBJ2-7; D remains ambiguous. From germline, CDR1 is ENHRY and CDR2 SYGVKD. V lost 11 bases, J lost 4 bases, and 12 bases lay in between. This CDR3 has 11 amino acids. Here the CDR3 DNA reads TGTGCCTCTGGCCGTGATTACGAGCAGTACTTC. This sequence encodes CASGRDYEQYF.

This sequence joins TRBV19 and TRBJ2-1, with D uncertain. This CDR3 region has 15 residues. V was pared by 5 bases and J by 5 bases, with 16 bases between. Per the germline V gene, CDR1 is LNHDA and CDR2 is SQIVND (reference sequence). The CDR3 region has the DNA TGTGCCAGTAGTCCCGGGCCCGACATTAACAATGAGCAGTTCTTC. As protein: CASSPGPDINNEQFF.

The chain joins TRBV14 to TRBJ2-5; D uncertain. The V gene lost 4 bases and the J gene lost 4 bases, with 10 bases spanning the gap. This CDR3 spans 13 amino acids. Per the germline V gene, CDR1 is SGHDN and CDR2 is FVKESK. As DNA, the CDR3 is TGTGCCAGCAGCCGCGCAATGAGAGAGACCCAGTACTTC. Encoded protein: CASSRAMRETQYF.

In its sample, this clone was seen a few times. This rearrangement joins TRBV4-1 to TRBJ1-5; D gene unclear. This CDR3 is 16 amino acids long. Germline V gene sequence: CDR1 MGHRA, CDR2 YSYEKL. V gave up 1 base and J gave up 4 bases, with 14 bases separating them. CDR3 nucleotides: TGCGCCAGCAGCCAAGTTCCCGGAGGAGCAAATCAGCCCCAGCATTTT. It encodes CASSQVPGGANQPQHF.

This clone has more than one count but fewer than ten. The chain combines TRBV28 with TRBJ1-2; 7 nucleotides match TRBD1. This CDR3 contains 14 residues. Germline lookup yields CDR1 MDHEN and CDR2 SYDVKM. J lost 5 bases, V lost 2 bases, and 5 bases had no gene match. The CDR3 coding sequence is TGTGCCAGCAGTTTAAATCAGGGGGGTTATGGCTACACCTTC. Its translation is CASSLNQGGYGYTF.

This chain uses TRBV4-2 with TRBJ2-5; D perhaps matches TRBD2 (6 bases). This CDR3 region has 14 residues. Germline V lookup: CDR1 LGHNA, CDR2 YNFKEQ. Trimming removed 3 bases from V and 13 bases from J, with 21 bases in between. CDR3 sequence: CASSHFGGVISRYF. CDR3 in DNA: TGTGCCAGCAGCCACTTCGGGGGAGTTATTAGTAGGTACTTC.